Detailed here is one T cell receptor (beta chain). The sample originates from a study of blood T cell repertoires in COVID-19. Study details: Sites in the United States, Italy and Spain provided acute and convalescent COVID-19 samples. Sources were T cells, B-cell-depleted T cells, or PBMCs; the material itself was cDNA or gDNA.

The CDR3 has 16 residues. V trimming: 2 bases; J trimming: 5 bases; junction bases outside the gene matches: 6. Germline V gene sequence: CDR1 KGHSH, CDR2 LQKENI. The participants were between about 18 and 90 years old and came from about two dozen US areas. This table comes from immunoSEQ multiplex PCR, and its TCRdb copy is limited to in-frame clones, with some not included. The table shows 300,000 to 350,000 clones, with around 89% occurring only once. Source material: PBMCs or T cells enriched from blood (not recorded which). The chain has TRBV18 and TRBJ2-4; 10 bases map to TRBD1. The receptor was derived from a woman under 30 with acute COVID-19. CDR3 coding DNA: TGTGCCAGCTCACCAAGGAGTGGGACAGGGGAAAACATTCAGTACTTC. It encodes CASSPRSGTGENIQYF.